Below, one TCR beta chain is given with its context. What antigen it recognizes has not been identified. Base qualities are not recorded, but no much larger clone differs from it by a single base. The immunoSEQ Assay, a bias-controlled multiplex PCR, was used to amplify TCRbeta CDR3 regions from genomic DNA. The original methods were these. Nucleated cell counts per sample were estimated from amplification of reference gene primers within the assay. To quantify the absolute abundance of each unique TCRbeta CDR3 rearrangement, sequence reads were collapsed and filtered. For each sample, productive Simpson clonality was calculated as the square root of Simpson's diversity index across productive rearrangements. TCRdb took this table from immuneACCESS and kept in-frame rearrangements with V and J called. Such tables lack part of the clones; where checked against another copy, unresolved V genes explain under half of the gap, and the rest is unexplained. V, J and clone size were drawn from that table, and D and trimming were deduced from the DNA. This sample is represented by about 140,000 clones; approximately 83% of them were singletons. The ten largest clonotypes hold under 4.5% of the sample.

This entry is derived from a study of blood T cell repertoires in COVID-19 (dated by TCRdb to the early 2020s). General notes on the study: Samples covering the acute and convalescent phases of COVID-19 were provided by collaborators in the United States, Italy and Spain. The material from the prospective study consisted of cDNA or gDNA derived from T cells, B-cell-depleted T cells, or PBMCs. Deeply sampled blood TCRbeta repertoires from subjects exposed to, actively infected with, or recovered from COVID-19 were included in the dataset. Samples came from the ongoing ImmuneRACE study (first 160 participants) plus 1,254 subjects from 6 global collaborators. The sample metadata nearly always contained a de-identified subject ID, COVID-19 status, age in years and sex. The repertoires were released in a freely available public database intended as a resource for research on the immune response to SARS-CoV-2. Where HLA class I and class II types were available, the types were taken from metadata supplied by the sample provider, not from assay-based typing. Here is what the overall study found, with its caveats: The quantity of clinical and demographic metadata differed by source and by participant and was supplied without curation.

From the cysteine up to the phenylalanine, the CDR3 has a length of 16 residues. The DNA shown is the 48-base CDR3, in frame from base 1. Taken from the germline V gene, the CDR1 and CDR2 loops are SGHTA and FQGNSA. V trim: 7 bases; J trim: 4 bases; unmatched bases: 10. Each collaborating institution followed its own protocols to collect whole blood in K2EDTA tubes. For TCRbeta analysis, collaborator samples were shipped as frozen whole blood, as isolated PBMCs, or as DNA extracted from either sample type. The chain is assembled from TRBV7-2 and TRBJ2-6; TRBD2 fits 7 bases in the junction. The sequence was obtained from a woman aged 60 to 75 with acute or convalescent COVID-19. The sample taken for sequencing was peripheral blood. For the CDR3, the sequence is CASTPSGASGANVLTF. The DNA sequence is TGTGCCAGCACCCCGAGCGGGGCCTCCGGGGCCAACGTCCTGACTTTC.